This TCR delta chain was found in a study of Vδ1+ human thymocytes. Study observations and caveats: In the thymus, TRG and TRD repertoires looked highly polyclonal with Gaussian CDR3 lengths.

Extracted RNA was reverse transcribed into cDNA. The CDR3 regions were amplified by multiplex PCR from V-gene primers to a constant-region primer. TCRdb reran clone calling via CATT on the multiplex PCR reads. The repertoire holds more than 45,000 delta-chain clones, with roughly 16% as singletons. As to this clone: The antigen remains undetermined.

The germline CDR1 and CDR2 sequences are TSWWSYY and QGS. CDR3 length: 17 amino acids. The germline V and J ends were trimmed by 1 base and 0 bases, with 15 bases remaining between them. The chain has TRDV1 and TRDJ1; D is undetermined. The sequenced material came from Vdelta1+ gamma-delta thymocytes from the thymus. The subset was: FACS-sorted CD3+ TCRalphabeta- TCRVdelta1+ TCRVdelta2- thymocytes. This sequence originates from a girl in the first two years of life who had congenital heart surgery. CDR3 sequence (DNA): TGTGCTCTTGGGGAACCCAGCCCGTTCGCCCACACCGATAAACTCATCTTT. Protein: CALGEPSPFAHTDKLIF.